This is a list of T cell receptor beta chains from one sample in a study of CD8+CD57+ T cells in acquired aplastic anemia. TCRdb re-called the reads through MiXCR, storing one row per CDR3 protein. The sample holds about 270,000 distinct CDR3 sequences, 82% seen once. Sequencing used sorted CD4+, CD8+, or CD8+CD57+ T cells (not recorded which) from PBMCs. These receptors originate from a human donor with aplastic anemia. CDR3s include the opening cysteine and the closing phenylalanine or tryptophan. Fields, in order: D gene, clone size, V gene, J gene, CDR3 DNA, CDR3 protein. A D gene is named only where the DNA matches it firmly. Some rows mark clone size as missing; the rest say once, few, many or name a class of expanded clone.

d_call: .
clone_size: .
v_call: TRBV9
j_call: TRBJ1-1
cdr3_nt: TGTGCCAGCAGCGGGGGAGGGGTAGGCTACGAGCAGTCTGAAGCTTTCTTT
cdr3_aa: CASSGGGVGYEQSEAFF

d_call: .
clone_size: .
v_call: TRBV5-5
j_call: TRBJ2-3
cdr3_nt: TGTGCCAGCAGCTTTCAGCTAATAGCCCACACAGATACGCAGTATTTT
cdr3_aa: CASSFQLIAHTDTQYF

d_call: TRBD2
clone_size: .
v_call: TRBV10-3
j_call: TRBJ2-6
cdr3_nt: TGTGCCCTCAGCGAATTTGCGGGGGGCTTCTCTGGGGCCAACGTCCTGACTTTC
cdr3_aa: CALSEFAGGFSGANVLTF

d_call: .
clone_size: few
v_call: TRBV15
j_call: TRBJ2-7
cdr3_nt: TGTGCCACCAGCAGAGATGGAATCGGGGAGCAGTACTTC
cdr3_aa: CATSRDGIGEQYF

d_call: .
clone_size: .
v_call: TRBV7-9
j_call: TRBJ1-2
cdr3_nt: TGTGCCACCCATCGGTCCTATGGCTACACCTTC
cdr3_aa: CATHRSYGYTF

d_call: .
clone_size: .
v_call: TRBV15
j_call: TRBJ2-7
cdr3_nt: TGTGCCAGCAGCAAGCGCGCCAAGCAAGAGACGCAGTACTTC
cdr3_aa: CASSKRAKQETQYF

d_call: TRBD2
clone_size: many
v_call: TRBV20-1
j_call: TRBJ2-1
cdr3_nt: TGCAGTGCTTTACTGGCGGGGGGAGTCAATGAGCAGTTCTTC
cdr3_aa: CSALLAGGVNEQFF

d_call: TRBD1
clone_size: .
v_call: TRBV4-2
j_call: TRBJ1-2
cdr3_nt: TGTGCCAGCAGCCTCCGGGACAGGGGCTTGGACTATGGCTACGCCTTC
cdr3_aa: CASSLRDRGLDYGYAF

d_call: .
clone_size: few
v_call: TRBV29-1
j_call: TRBJ2-3
cdr3_nt: TGCAGCGTTGTTCAGAGCGGGTACACAGATACGCAGTACTTT
cdr3_aa: CSVVQSGYTDTQYF

d_call: .
clone_size: .
v_call: TRBV9
j_call: TRBJ2-7
cdr3_nt: TGTGCCAGCAGCGTAGGGGTCGCGAGAAATCAGCCCCACGAGCAGTACTTC
cdr3_aa: CASSVGVARNQPHEQYF

d_call: TRBD1
clone_size: .
v_call: TRBV25-1
j_call: TRBJ1-3
cdr3_nt: TGTGCCAGCAGACCCGACAGGGCTGGAAACACCATATATTTT
cdr3_aa: CASRPDRAGNTIYF